This T cell receptor beta chain was identified during a study of CD8+ T cells in alopecia areata. Findings and caveats of the study: Clonality exceeded that of normal scalp in lesional scalp, most notably in alopecia totalis/universalis. Among patients, TCR sharing was less clear than in mice, a difference possibly due in part to HLA diversity in the patient population.

On this clone: Antigen: not known. Gene names and germline match the mouse. The DNA ends 4 residues before the CDR3 does, and the rest of the CDR3 is filled in from the germline J gene. Additional DNA sequences in this sample encode the identical CDR3.

TCR sequencing used cDNA made by reverse transcription of extracted RNA. The protocol was immunoSEQ multiplex PCR, while the TCRdb copy is restricted to in-frame clones and leaves out a portion. The sample yields about 270,000 clones, without any singletons. Pooled cutaneous lymph node cells were sorted using CD4, CD8alpha, NKG2D, NKG2ACE and other markers. The V gene's germline CDR1 is NSHNY and CDR2 SYGAGN. CDR3 length: 14 amino acids. Trimming left V 1 base short and J 3 bases short, with 8 bases between. The receptor comes from a C3H/HeJ mouse with alopecia areata. The strain's MHC haplotype is H2-k. J is TRBJ2-1 and V is TRBV13-1; the D gene is possibly TRBD1 (7 bases). The sequenced sample consisted of CD4+ T cells sorted from a lymph node. The CDR3 sequence: CASSDRGPYAEQFF. CDR3 DNA (partial): TGTGCCAGCAGTGATAGGGGGCCCTATGCT.